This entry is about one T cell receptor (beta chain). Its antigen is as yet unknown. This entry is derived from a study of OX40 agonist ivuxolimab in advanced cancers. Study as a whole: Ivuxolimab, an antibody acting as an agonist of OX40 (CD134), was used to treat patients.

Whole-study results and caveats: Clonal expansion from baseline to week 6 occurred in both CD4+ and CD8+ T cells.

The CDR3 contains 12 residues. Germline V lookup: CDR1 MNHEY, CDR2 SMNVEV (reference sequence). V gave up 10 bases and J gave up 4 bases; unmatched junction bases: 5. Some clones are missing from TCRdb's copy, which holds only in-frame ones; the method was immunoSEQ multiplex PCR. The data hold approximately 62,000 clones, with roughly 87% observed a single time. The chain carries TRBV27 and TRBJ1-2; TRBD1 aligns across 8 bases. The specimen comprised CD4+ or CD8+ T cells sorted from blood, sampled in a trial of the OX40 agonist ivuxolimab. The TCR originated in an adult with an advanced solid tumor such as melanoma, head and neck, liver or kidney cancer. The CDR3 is CATFTGGYGYTF. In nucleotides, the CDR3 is TGTGCCACCTTTACAGGGGGCTATGGCTACACCTTC.